These 26 T cell receptor beta chains originate from one sample sequenced in a study of identifying expanded T cells in peripheral blood. Measured with immunoSEQ multiplex PCR; TCRdb has only the in-frame clones, and not every one. This repertoire shows tens of thousands of clones, about 87% found once; its top ten account for 4%. The sequenced sample consisted of blood. The receptors come from a person between 18 and 75 years old in good health.

This chain connects TRBV6-1 to TRBJ2-3, with D possibly being TRBD1 (6 bases). This CDR3 is built from 13 residues. Trimming took off 3 bases at V and 2 bases at J, with 6 bases between the two ends. CDR1 is MNHNS, CDR2 SASEGT, per germline. This CDR3 reads CASSEGATDTQYF. DNA of the CDR3: TGTGCCAGCAGTGAGGGGGCCACAGATACGCAGTATTTT.

The table lists this clone with a few counts. The rearrangement joins TRBV2 to TRBJ2-7; 7 nucleotides line up with TRBD1. This CDR3 has 13 amino acids. V lost 4 bases to trimming and J lost 5 bases; unmatched junction nucleotides: 5. CDR1 is SNHLY, CDR2 FYNNEI, per germline. In nucleotides, the CDR3 is TGTGCCAGCAGTGTATCCAGGGGGAACGAGCAGTACTTC. As protein: CASSVSRGNEQYF.

J is TRBJ2-3 and V is TRBV5-1; no clear D gene. The CDR3 contains 16 residues. V lost 0 bases and J 2 bases, leaving 13 bases between the germline ends. CDR1 and CDR2 (germline): SGHRS, YFSETQ. This CDR3 reads CASSLGRTSATDTQYF. The CDR3 nucleotides are TGCGCCAGCAGCTTGGGACGGACCTCCGCCACAGATACGCAGTATTTT.

The chain carries TRBV2 and TRBJ1-1; D gene unclear. CDR3 length equals 12 residues. The V gene's germline CDR1 is SNHLY and CDR2 FYNNEI. V was pared by 6 bases and J by 6 bases, with 11 bases between. CDR3: CASREVLPEAFF. The CDR3 coding sequence is TGTGCCAGCAGAGAGGTCCTCCCTGAAGCTTTCTTT.

The chain couples TRBV7-7 to TRBJ2-3, with 7 positions matching TRBD2. This CDR3 comprises 15 residues. The germline V gene has CDR1 SSHAT and CDR2 FNYEAQ (reference sequence). The junction had 17 bases not matched to a gene; V was cut back by 5 bases and J by 12 bases. CDR3 nucleotides: TGTGCCAGCAGCCCTTCATTGGTTCGGGGCGGGAGACAGTATTTT. This sequence encodes CASSPSLVRGGRQYF.

CDR3 sequence: CASTLGQGAGSPLHF. The DNA for the CDR3 is TGTGCCAGCACCCTTGGACAGGGGGCTGGATCACCCCTCCACTTT. V gene TRBV7-9 combines with J gene TRBJ1-6; 11 positions agree with TRBD1. This CDR3 has 15 amino acids. Germline values: CDR1 SEHNR, CDR2 FQNEAQ (reference sequence). J gave up 10 bases and V 7 bases, and 9 bases lay outside the gene matches. The full variable domain, rest sourced from reference TRBV7-9 and TRBJ1-6, is DTGVSQNPRHKITKRGQNVTFRCDPISEHNRLYWYRQTLGQGPEFLTYFQNEAQLEKSRLLSDRFSAERPKGSFSTLEIQRTEQGDSAMYLCASTLGQGAGSPLHFGNGTRLTVT.

V and J are TRBV4-2 and TRBJ2-1; 8 positions agree with TRBD2. The CDR3 is made up of 20 amino acids. From germline, CDR1 is LGHNA and CDR2 YNFKEQ. V shed 2 bases, J shed 4 bases, and the junction held 19 bases outside the gene matches. CDR3: CASSQQTSGWAGGQYNEQFF. DNA of the CDR3: TGTGCCAGCAGCCAACAAACTTCTGGGTGGGCGGGAGGACAATACAATGAGCAGTTCTTC.

The rearrangement links TRBV19 to TRBJ2-1; 7 bases are shared with TRBD2. In germline, CDR1 is LNHDA, CDR2 SQIVND (reference sequence). The V segment lost 6 bases and the J segment 2 bases; nucleotides outside the gene matches: 4. The CDR3 covers 14 residues. CDR3 DNA: TGTGCCAGTAGCGGGGGGTGGACCTACAATGAGCAGTTCTTC. Protein product: CASSGGWTYNEQFF.

This clone was observed a handful of times. This sequence joins TRBV2 and TRBJ2-7, with D tentatively TRBD1 (6 bases). The CDR3 consists of 12 residues. Trimming left V 10 bases short and J 0 bases short, with 10 bases between. In germline, CDR1 is SNHLY, CDR2 FYNNEI. In nucleotides, the CDR3 is TGTGCCATCTCGGACAGCTCCTACGAGCAGTACTTC. It codes for CAISDSSYEQYF. Filled out from reference TRBV2 and TRBJ2-7, the complete variable domain reads EPEVTQTPSHQVTQMGQEVILRCVPISNHLYFYWYRQILGQKVEFLVSFYNNEISEKSEIFDDQFSVERPDGSNFTLKIRSTKLEDSAMYFCAISDSSYEQYFGPGTRLTVT.

V gene TRBV6-1 combines with J gene TRBJ2-1; 9 bases map to TRBD2. V trimming: 6 bases; J trimming: 4 bases; junction bases outside the gene matches: 7. This CDR3 contains 15 residues. The germline V gene encodes CDR1 MNHNS and CDR2 SASEGT. CDR3 DNA: TGTGCCAGCAGCCTGACTAGCGGAGAGTACAATGAGCAGTTCTTC. Protein: CASSLTSGEYNEQFF.

A single count supports this clone. This chain uses TRBV18 with TRBJ2-2, with 9 bases matching TRBD2. V shed 3 bases and J 5 bases; nucleotides not matched to a gene: 4. The CDR3 length is 15 residues. The germline gives CDR1 KGHSH, CDR2 LQKENI. CDR3 amino acids: CASSPLAGMTGELFF. CDR3 DNA sequence: TGTGCCAGCTCACCTCTAGCGGGAATGACCGGGGAGCTGTTTTTT.

The gene calls are TRBV9 and TRBJ1-1, with 11 nucleotides matching TRBD1. V was clipped by 4 bases and J by 5 bases; unmatched bases: 7. CDR3 length equals 15 residues. Germline loops: CDR1 SGDLS, CDR2 YYNGEE. In DNA form, the CDR3 reads TGTGCCAGCAGCATGGACAGGGGGCTTTTAACTGAAGCTTTCTTT. Its translation is CASSMDRGLLTEAFF.

The chain carries TRBV7-2 and TRBJ1-4; 12 bases align to TRBD1. The CDR3 runs 14 residues. The junction had 6 bases not matched to a gene; V was cut back by 8 bases and J by 8 bases. Germline-derived CDR1 and CDR2 are SGHTA and FQGNSA. The CDR3 spells CASRRDRGLEKLFF. The CDR3 nucleotides read TGTGCCAGCCGGCGGGACAGGGGGCTGGAAAAACTGTTTTTT.

Of note for this clone: At one end the junction does not follow the germline gene, possibly because of a read error. The gene calls are TRBV6-6 and TRBJ1-2; TRBD1 aligns across 8 bases. Germline V lookup: CDR1 MNHNY, CDR2 SVGAGI (reference sequence). The CDR3 sequence is 15 residues long. This CDR3 reads CASSYSLQGADGYAF. The CDR3 nucleotides are TGTGCCAGCAGTTACTCTCTCCAGGGGGCGGATGGCTACGCCTTC.

This clone occurred once. One end of the junction is discordant with germline, which a read error may explain. V and J are TRBV10-3 and TRBJ2-2, with 7 nucleotides matching TRBD1. The germline gives CDR1 ENHRY, CDR2 SYGVKD. CDR3 length equals 15 residues. CDR3 amino acids: CAINEGTVDTGELFF. The CDR3 nucleotides are TGTGCCATCAATGAGGGGACAGTAGACACCGGGGAGCTGTTTTTT.

This chain links TRBV6-1 with TRBJ2-2; 7 nucleotides align to TRBD1. Germline-derived CDR1 and CDR2 are MNHNS and SASEGT. CDR3 length: 13 residues. V lost 7 bases, J lost 3 bases, and 2 bases stayed unmatched. The CDR3 nucleotides read TGTGCCAGCACCGACAGGGACACCGGGGAGCTGTTTTTT. It yields the protein CASTDRDTGELFF.

The chain is built from TRBV7-2 and TRBJ2-1; D might be TRBD2 (7 bases). The CDR3 extends over 17 amino acids. The germline V and J ends were trimmed by 5 bases and 2 bases, with 19 bases remaining between them. Germline V gene lookup returns CDR1 SGHTA and CDR2 FQGNSA. The CDR3 spells CASSQDYEGGTYNEQFF. The DNA for the CDR3 is TGTGCCAGCAGCCAAGATTATGAGGGGGGGACCTACAATGAGCAGTTCTTC.

This clone showed up just a few times. The V call is TRBV11-2, the J call TRBJ2-7; no clear D. This CDR3 comprises 11 residues. V lost 2 bases, J lost 3 bases, and 2 bases lay in between. CDR1 is SGHAT and CDR2 is FQNNGV in the germline V gene. This chain's CDR3 is CASSLRYEQYF. In DNA form, the CDR3 reads TGTGCCAGCAGCTTACGCTACGAGCAGTACTTC.

The chain is built from TRBV5-1 and TRBJ1-1, with TRBD1 identical over 9 bases. There are 13 residues in the CDR3. Germline V gives CDR1 SGHRS, CDR2 YFSETQ. J was trimmed by 6 bases and V by 6 bases; bases with no gene match: 6. The chain's CDR3 is CASTPQGASEAFF. CDR3 nucleotides: TGCGCCAGCACCCCACAGGGGGCCTCTGAAGCTTTCTTT.

This chain uses TRBV27 with TRBJ2-5; D may match TRBD1 or TRBD2 (5 bases each). V lost 5 bases, J lost 2 bases, and 15 bases lay in between. The length of the CDR3 is 15 residues. The germline gives CDR1 MNHEY, CDR2 SMNVEV (reference sequence). The CDR3 nucleotides are TGTGCCAGCAGTCCAAGGGACGGAAAACAAGAGACCCAGTACTTC. Its protein is CASSPRDGKQETQYF.

This chain connects TRBV28 to TRBJ2-3; 7 positions agree with TRBD2. This CDR3 contains 17 residues. V dropped 5 bases and J dropped 0; count of bases not matched to a gene: 11. Germline V gene lookup returns CDR1 MDHEN and CDR2 SYDVKM. As DNA, the CDR3 is TGTGCCAGCAGTCAGGGAGGGTCTAGCGGCAGCACAGATACGCAGTATTTT. Its protein is CASSQGGSSGSTDTQYF. Looking up the rest from reference TRBV28 and TRBJ2-3 gives the full variable domain: DVKVTQSSRYLVKRTGEKVFLECVQDMDHENMFWYRQDPGLGLRLIYFSYDVKMKEKGDIPEGYSVSREKKERFSLILESASTNQTSMYLCASSQGGSSGSTDTQYFGPGTRLTVL.

The chain couples TRBV25-1 to TRBJ1-1; no clear D. There are 14 residues in the CDR3. Germline loops: CDR1 MGHDK, CDR2 SYGVNS. V lost 3 bases and J lost 1, with 9 bases in between. CDR3 sequence: CASSDHYGNTEAFF. The CDR3 DNA reads as TGTGCCAGCAGTGACCATTACGGGAACACTGAAGCTTTCTTT.

V usage is TRBV6-1 and J usage is TRBJ2-7; 7 bases are shared with TRBD2. The CDR3 contains 15 residues. Trimming took 6 bases from V and 6 from J; bases not matched to a gene: 14. The germline V gene encodes CDR1 MNHNS and CDR2 SASEGT. The CDR3: CASSLTGGGGSEQYF. As DNA, the CDR3 is TGTGCCAGCAGCCTAACGGGCGGGGGAGGATCCGAGCAGTACTTC.

The rearrangement uses TRBV5-4 and TRBJ1-3; a weak D match, TRBD1 (6 bases). Trimming removed 4 bases from V and 1 base from J, with 9 bases in between. This CDR3 is built from 14 residues. CDR1 and CDR2 from the germline V gene are SGHNT and YYREEE (reference sequence). The chain's CDR3 is CASSVRGSGNTIYF. In DNA form, the CDR3 reads TGTGCCAGCAGCGTCAGGGGATCTGGAAACACCATATATTTT.

This clone was found a few times. This sequence joins TRBV2 and TRBJ1-6; maybe TRBD1 (6 bases). The CDR3 has 14 residues. Germline CDR1 reads SNHLY; CDR2 reads FYNNEI. Trimming left V 5 bases short and J 10 bases short, with 15 bases between. This CDR3 reads CASSRLGRGSPLHF. DNA of the CDR3: TGTGCCAGCAGTCGACTCGGCAGGGGCTCACCCCTCCACTTT.

The DNA for the CDR3 is TGTGCCAGCAGCGTAGGCCCAGGGACTTATACTGAAGCTTTCTTT. This sequence encodes CASSVGPGTYTEAFF. The rearrangement joins TRBV9 to TRBJ1-1, with a weak D call TRBD1 (5 bases). Per the germline V gene, CDR1 is SGDLS and CDR2 is YYNGEE. Trimming left V 0 bases short and J 5 bases short, with 14 bases between. The CDR3 has 15 amino acids.